The rows below give T cell receptor beta chains drawn from one sample of a study of T cells in Graves' hyperthyroidism and ophthalmopathy. TCRdb re-analysed the multiplex PCR reads in MiXCR, keeping a single row per CDR3 protein. The profile shows about 350,000 distinct CDR3 sequences, 13% to 15% of them singletons. Sequencing was carried out using blood. The receptor set was obtained from a woman aged 55-70 years with Graves' ophthalmopathy. CDR3s include the opening cysteine and the closing phenylalanine or tryptophan.

v_gene,CDR3aa
TRBV19,CASRTFRGGTEAFF
TRBV27,CASSLSRAGVETQYF
TRBV20-1,CSALEWPNNNEQFF
TRBV19,CASSGTQRTYEQYF
TRBV6-1,CASRTPRTSGVEETQYF
TRBV27,CASSLLGGELFF
TRBV7-7,CASSLGETGELFF
TRBV6-1,CASSATSGRPLSSYEQYF
TRBV3-1,CASSQGLAGPYEQYF
TRBV20-1,CSAFHPRQAQELFF
TRBV19,CASSRTSGSLGEQFF
TRBV9,CASSVTQGLETQYF
TRBV28,CASSLIQGPEQYF
TRBV20-1,CSAGLAGYNEQFF
TRBV20-1,CSARDLGSHQETQYF
TRBV18,CASSPMAMNTEAFF
TRBV20-1,CSATSGTGPTDTQYF
TRBV7-2,CASSLVLAGRRNEQFF
TRBV11-2,CASSLEGSTTQETQYF
TRBV6-1,CASNRWGTSGTYEQYF
TRBV7-2,CASSFGTASGNTIYF
TRBV10-3,CASNPGGETQYF
TRBV7-9,CASSNNRSPLHF
TRBV25-1,CASSEPRLAGGIRETQYF
TRBV7-9,CASSSLPNTEAFF
TRBV7-2,CASSPMRGLTSGANVLTF
TRBV5-6,CASSLWEGPYNEQFF
TRBV5-4,CASSLAGSVNEQFF
TRBV2,CASSEIQGTTEAFF
TRBV7-9,CASSPPRTSGRYGETQYF
TRBV12-3/TRBV12-4,CASSFGQGTVGTDTQYF
TRBV27,CASSPNRATNEKLFF
TRBV5-1,CASSFGDSRYLYEQYF
TRBV5-1,CASSLSLGGTGELFF
TRBV20-1,CSARETGEGRTGELFF
TRBV19,CASSIDRGRNSSYEQYF
TRBV12-3/TRBV12-4,CASRLSGGSNSPLHF